This T cell receptor beta chain derives from a study of human T cells and chemical hapten exposure. Total RNA was isolated from unfractionated whole blood. In this sample, this clonotype turned up many times. This CDR3 is 11 amino acids long. Trimming shortened V by 2 bases and J by 8 bases, and 5 bases separated the two germline ends. As processed by the authors: The median was about 96,000 TCRs per sample, ranging about 20,000 to 690,600. TCRdb analysed the 5' RACE reads with MiXCR anew, one entry per CDR3 protein. TCRdb, not the authors, supplied the V and J calls. The sample holds around 140,000 distinct CDR3 sequences, around 4.4% seen once.

The TCR comes from a female donor in good health. This chain uses TRBV12-3 or TRBV12-4 with TRBJ2-3; D remains unclear. CDR3 residues: CASSLIGTQYF. The DNA of the CDR3 is TGTGCCAGCAGTTTAATCGGTACGCAGTATTTT.